This T cell receptor (beta chain) was documented in a study of identical twins (dated by TCRdb to the mid-2010s). About the full investigation: To test whether fetal clonotypes persist, the study used deep sequencing on TCR alpha and beta repertoires from monozygotic twins, unrelated adults of various ages, and cord blood. To rule out contamination, the twin experiments were replicated at different times with different library preparation protocols.

Every donor in the study was a healthy Caucasian. The library came from 5' RACE. For sequencing, an Illumina HiSeq 2000 was employed. A universal primer binding site was introduced by template switching, and a unique molecular identifier was present in the final cDNA, enabling accurate counting of TCR cDNA molecules. Specific primers in the conserved constant-segment region were used to synthesize first-strand cDNA for TCR alpha and beta chains. To control for contamination, each cDNA library was double barcoded with a SMART-Mk sample barcode plus Illumina barcodes. TruSeq adapter sequences and Illumina sample barcodes were added in two successive PCR steps. Sequencing of the TCR alpha and beta cDNA libraries was done on the Illumina HiSeq platform using custom primers. The paper's processing steps were these. MiGEC was used to process raw reads and extract unique molecular identifiers, and MiXCR was used to find CDR3 positions. For each individual, recombination models were inferred using an EM algorithm with the repgenHMM and IGoR tools. Shared clonotype analysis was performed with the tcR package in R, normalizing sharing by the product of cloneset sizes. To study raw recombination free of thymic and clonal selection effects, out-of-frame nonproductive sequences were analyzed. The public reads were reanalyzed by TCRdb: fastp trimming at Q25, MiXCR alignment, in-frame beta chains only. Identical CDR3 protein sequences are pooled into one entry, listed with their most common genes and DNA. The V and J calls were determined by TCRdb, not by the authors. Recorded for this sample are around 1.7 million distinct CDR3 sequences; about 31% of them occurred a single time. In total, the top ten clones hold 0.25% to 0.3% of the sample.

With regard to this clonotype: Its antigen is still unknown. Base quality data are lacking; no much larger clone is found one base away.

General conclusions and limits of the study: The excess sharing between twins in beta out-of-frame sequences was weaker because fewer shared sequences reduced the signal-to-noise ratio. Because the same donors could not be followed over many years, the conclusions depended on cross-sectional statistical analysis. Invariant T cells such as MAIT and iNKT could partly confound zero-insertion analyses, although diverse VJ usage argued against such confounding for most clonotypes. Fewer insertions were carried by abundant cord blood beta clonotypes, a similar but weaker trend appeared in young adult naive repertoires, and no such trend appeared in memory repertoires. Out-of-frame TCR alpha sharing in monozygotic twins was systematically underestimated by recombination models, whereas sharing between unrelated individuals was in agreement with the recombination models. Out-of-frame TCR alpha sequences shared between twins showed an excess of low generation-probability sequences compared with coincidental sharing between unrelated individuals.

Relative to germline, V is missing 8 bases and J is missing 5 bases, with 14 bases of the junction outside any gene match. The germline V gene yields MDHEN for CDR1 and SYDVKM for CDR2. Reading from cysteine to phenylalanine, the CDR3 counts 15 amino acids. The kept DNA is CDR3 alone, 45 bases in frame from the first base. The sample was cord blood. The V and J segments used are TRBV28 and TRBJ2-5; TRBD1 matches 7 bases in the middle. The clonotype was recovered from a newborn girl in good health. The CDR3 region: CASGRLSGGRETQYF. The DNA is TGTGCCAGCGGAAGATTATCAGGGGGACGGGAGACCCAGTACTTC. Supplemented by the reference TRBV28 and TRBJ2-5 proteins around the CDR3, the complete variable domain is DVKVTQSSRYLVKRTGEKVFLECVQDMDHENMFWYRQDPGLGLRLIYFSYDVKMKEKGDIPEGYSVSREKKERFSLILESASTNQTSMYLCASGRLSGGRETQYFGPGTRLLVL.